One sample yielded the 3 T cell receptor beta chains listed below, sequenced in a study of blood T cell repertoires in COVID-19 (dated by TCRdb to about 2020). The method behind the library was the immunoSEQ multiplex PCR assay. TCRdb took over this immuneACCESS table, retaining in-frame rearrangements with V and J assigned. Such tables are incomplete; in checked studies, under half of the missing clones stem from an unresolved V gene, and the remainder is unexplained. The sample table holds tens of thousands of clones, of which over 75% were seen once. Over 2.5% of the sample comes from the top ten. The sequenced sample was peripheral blood. Receptor source: a man aged 80 or over with acute or convalescent COVID-19.

The V gene is TRBV5-4, the J gene TRBJ2-6; 11 bases are a match to TRBD1. From germline, CDR1 is SGHNT and CDR2 YYREEE (reference sequence). J lost 3 bases, V lost 6 bases, and 11 bases had no gene match. The CDR3 extends over 18 amino acids. The DNA of the CDR3 is TGTGCCAGCACACGGACCGGACAGGGGGCTAATGGGGCCAACGTCCTGACTTTC. This codes for CASTRTGQGANGANVLTF.

In this sample, this clone turned up once. The chain joins TRBV5-1 to TRBJ2-5, with TRBD2 matching over 8 bases. The CDR3 spans 16 residues. Per the germline V gene, CDR1 is SGHRS and CDR2 is YFSETQ. V trimming: 0 bases; J trimming: 0 bases; junction bases outside the gene matches: 4. The CDR3 DNA sequence: TGCGCCAGCAGCTTGGGGGCGGGAGGCCACCAAGAGACCCAGTACTTC. Translated: CASSLGAGGHQETQYF. Using reference TRBV5-1 and TRBJ2-5 for the parts outside the CDR3, the full variable domain is KAGVTQTPRYLIKTRGQQVTLSCSPISGHRSVSWYQQTPGQGLQFLFEYFSETQRNKGNFPGRFSGRQFSNSRSEMNVSTLELGDSALYLCASSLGAGGHQETQYFGPGTRLLVL.

DNA for the CDR3: TGCGCCAGCAGCCAAGAAGGCTACCAGGGGAGCCACGAGCAGTACTTC. This encodes CASSQEGYQGSHEQYF. This chain connects TRBV4-3 to TRBJ2-7; D possibly corresponds to TRBD1 (6 bases). Germline V lookup: CDR1 LGHNA, CDR2 YSLEER. CDR3 length: 16 amino acids. Trimming cost V 0 bases and J 5 bases, with 17 bases left between them.